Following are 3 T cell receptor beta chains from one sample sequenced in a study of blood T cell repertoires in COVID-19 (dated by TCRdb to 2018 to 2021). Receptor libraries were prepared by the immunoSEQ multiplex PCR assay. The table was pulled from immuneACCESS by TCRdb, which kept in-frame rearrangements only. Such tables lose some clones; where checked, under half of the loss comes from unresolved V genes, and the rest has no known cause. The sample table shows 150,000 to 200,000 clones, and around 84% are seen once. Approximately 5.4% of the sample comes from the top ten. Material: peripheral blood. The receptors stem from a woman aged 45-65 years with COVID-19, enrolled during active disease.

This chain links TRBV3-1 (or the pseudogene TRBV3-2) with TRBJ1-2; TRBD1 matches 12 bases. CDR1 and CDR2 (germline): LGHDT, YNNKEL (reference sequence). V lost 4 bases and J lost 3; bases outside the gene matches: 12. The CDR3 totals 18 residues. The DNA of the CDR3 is TGTGCCAGCAGCCCCTGGGCCGGGACAGGGGGCACGGACTATGGCTACACCTTC. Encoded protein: CASSPWAGTGGTDYGYTF.

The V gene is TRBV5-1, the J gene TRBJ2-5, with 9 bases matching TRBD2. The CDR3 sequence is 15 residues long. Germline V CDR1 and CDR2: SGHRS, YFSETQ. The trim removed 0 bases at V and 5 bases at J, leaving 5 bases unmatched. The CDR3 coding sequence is TGCGCCAGCAGCTTGGAGGGCGGGGGGGCCGAGACCCAGTACTTC. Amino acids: CASSLEGGGAETQYF.

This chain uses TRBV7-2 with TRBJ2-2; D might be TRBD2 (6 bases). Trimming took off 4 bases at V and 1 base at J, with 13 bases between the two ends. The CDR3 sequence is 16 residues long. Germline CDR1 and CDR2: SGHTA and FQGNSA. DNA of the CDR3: TGTGCCAGCAGCTCAGCGGGTCCGGGGAACACCGGGGAGCTGTTTTTT. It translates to CASSSAGPGNTGELFF.